Each of the 20 T cell receptor beta chains below was sequenced from the same sample in a study of human T cells and chemical hapten exposure. TCRdb called the RACE reads again in MiXCR, with one record for every CDR3 protein. Among 75,000 to 100,000 distinct CDR3 sequences listed, about an eighth were seen once. Time point denoted: patch test 1, 2 weeks after DPC sensitization. Treatment: therapeutic diphenylcyclopropenone sensitization with weekly scalp DPC. The source material was whole blood, sampled in connection with sensitization to the hapten diphenylcyclopropenone (DPC). The receptor source for this set is a woman in her thirties or forties with alopecia areata. Some clones in this sample may be carry-over from other donors' samples.

This clonotype was seen only a few times. The chain couples TRBV20-1 to TRBJ1-2; perhaps TRBD1 as D (5 bases). CDR3 length equals 13 residues. Germline V gene lookup returns CDR1 DFQATT and CDR2 SNEGSKA (reference sequence). Trimming left V 1 base short and J 4 bases short, with 10 bases between. The CDR3 DNA sequence: TGCAGTGCTAGAGCAGGGTCGCCCTATGGCTACACCTTC. This sequence encodes CSARAGSPYGYTF.

Only a few counts were recorded for this clonotype. The V call is TRBV7-6, the J call TRBJ2-5, with TRBD2 matching 8 bases. CDR3 length: 20 residues. Looked up from germline, CDR1 is SGHVS and CDR2 is FNYEAQ. The junction had 21 bases not matched to a gene; V was cut back by 4 bases and J by 2 bases. CDR3 DNA sequence: TGTGCCAGCAGCTCCCGCCGTCGGGGGGGGTCGCAATCATTGCAAGAGACCCAGTACTTC. Translation gives CASSSRRRGGSQSLQETQYF.

This clonotype appeared many times. The V gene is TRBV20-1, the J gene TRBJ1-1; no definite D call. The CDR3 is 13 amino acids. Germline V gene lookup returns CDR1 DFQATT and CDR2 SNEGSKA (reference sequence). V was shortened by 1 base and J by 0 bases, with 6 bases between the two germline ends. This CDR3 is CSARAALNTEAFF. The CDR3 coding sequence is TGCAGTGCTAGAGCCGCCCTGAACACTGAAGCTTTCTTT.

This clonotype was detected a few times. This sequence joins TRBV7-8 and TRBJ2-3; 9 bases line up with TRBD1. The CDR3 is made up of 13 amino acids. V lost 10 bases and J lost 4; bases outside the gene matches: 6. The germline V gene has CDR1 SGHVS and CDR2 FQNEAQ. CDR3 nucleotides: TGTGCCATCGGGACAGGGACCGCAGATACGCAGTATTTT. Residues: CAIGTGTADTQYF.

This clonotype has only a few counts. The CDR3, as DNA: TGTGCCAGCAGCTTAATGGCAGGGGGGCAAGAGACCCAGTACTTC. This translates into CASSLMAGGQETQYF. The rearrangement joins TRBV7-6 to TRBJ2-5; D may be TRBD1 (7 bases). Deletions cut 2 bases from V and 2 bases from J, with 12 bases between. The CDR3 loop spans 15 amino acids. The germline gives CDR1 SGHVS, CDR2 FNYEAQ.

There are a few counts of this clonotype. The J gene is TRBJ1-1, the V gene TRBV30; no reliable D call. The CDR3 is 12 amino acids. V gave up 0 bases and J gave up 0 bases, with 2 bases separating them. Germline V gene sequence: CDR1 GTSNPN, CDR2 SVGIG (reference sequence). CDR3: CAWSVLNTEAFF. The CDR3 region has the DNA TGTGCCTGGAGTGTACTGAACACTGAAGCTTTCTTT.

This clonotype was recorded many times. The chain carries TRBV24-1 and TRBJ2-1; TRBD2 might be the D (6 bases). CDR1 KGHDR and CDR2 SFDVKD come from the germline V gene. The CDR3 contains 15 residues. The V and J ends lost 4 bases and 2 bases respectively, with 11 bases between them. The CDR3 protein is CATSDARLAYNEQFF. CDR3 DNA sequence: TGTGCCACCAGTGACGCCCGACTAGCCTACAATGAGCAGTTCTTC.

In its sample, this clonotype was seen a few times. The V gene is TRBV14, the J gene TRBJ2-2; TRBD2 aligns across 10 bases. The CDR3 is 15 residues long. V lost 5 bases to trimming and J lost 7 bases; unmatched junction nucleotides: 7. Germline values: CDR1 SGHDN, CDR2 FVKESK. In nucleotides, the CDR3 is TGTGCCAGCAGCTCACTAGCGGGAACGGTCGGGGAGCTGTTTTTT. This sequence encodes CASSSLAGTVGELFF.

This clonotype was seen just once. The J gene is TRBJ2-5, the V gene TRBV28; TRBD2 is a possible D gene (6 bases). The CDR3 runs 15 residues. Per germline, CDR1 MDHEN and CDR2 SYDVKM. The germline V and J ends were trimmed by 6 bases and 1 base, with 15 bases remaining between them. Here the CDR3 DNA reads TGTGCCAGCAGCCCCGGGGGAGGACCCCAAGAGACCCAGTACTTC. Its protein product is CASSPGGGPQETQYF.

This clonotype was counted only a few times. The V call is TRBV7-8, the J call TRBJ2-1; 7 positions match TRBD2. This CDR3 is 15 amino acids long. Germline trimming cut 4 bases from V and 2 bases from J; bases unmatched to any gene: 5. From germline, CDR1 is SGHVS and CDR2 FQNEAQ. CDR3 DNA sequence: TGTGCCAGCAGCTGGGGGGGAGGGACCTACAATGAGCAGTTCTTC. It translates to CASSWGGGTYNEQFF.

The CDR3: CASSADPTGNTEAFF. CDR3 nucleotides: TGTGCCAGCAGCGCGGACCCGACAGGGAACACTGAAGCTTTCTTT. The chain couples TRBV5-4 to TRBJ1-1; the D gene is possibly TRBD1 (6 bases). CDR1 SGHNT and CDR2 YYREEE come from the germline V gene (reference sequence). This CDR3 contains 15 residues. The V end was cut by 4 bases, the J end by 1 base, with 14 bases between.

Only a few counts were recorded for this clonotype. The rearrangement uses TRBV20-1 and TRBJ2-1; D is possibly TRBD1 or TRBD2 (5 bases each). Trimming removed 6 bases from V and 10 bases from J, with 16 bases in between. The germline V gene encodes CDR1 DFQATT and CDR2 SNEGSKA (reference sequence). This CDR3 region has 12 residues. The CDR3 loop reads CSAWGPAEEQFF. The DNA of the CDR3 is TGCAGTGCCTGGGGACCCGCGGAGGAGCAGTTCTTC.

The sample holds many counts of this clonotype. The chain recombines TRBV20-1 with TRBJ1-3; 8 nucleotides agree with TRBD1. This CDR3 is 17 amino acids long. Germline loops: CDR1 DFQATT, CDR2 SNEGSKA (reference sequence). V was pared by 1 base and J by 0 bases, with 8 bases of the junction left unmatched. This CDR3 reads CSARGTPGTGSGNTIYF. DNA of the CDR3: TGCAGTGCTAGAGGAACCCCCGGGACAGGCTCTGGAAACACCATATATTTT.

The CDR3 is CASSQTGTNTGELFF. For the CDR3, the DNA is TGTGCCAGCAGCCAGACAGGCACGAACACCGGGGAGCTGTTTTTT. V usage is TRBV6-1 and J usage is TRBJ2-2; TRBD1 might be the D (6 bases). Per the germline V gene, CDR1 is MNHNS and CDR2 is SASEGT. With 6 bases removed from V and 0 bases from J, the gap between germline ends came to 11 bases. The CDR3 has 15 amino acids.

Ten or more counts support this clonotype. The V and J genes are TRBV4-2 and TRBJ2-3, with TRBD2 matching over 10 bases. The trim removed 0 bases at V and 2 bases at J, leaving 5 bases unmatched. Per the germline V gene, CDR1 is LGHNA and CDR2 is YNFKEQ. The CDR3 extends over 17 amino acids. DNA of the CDR3: TGTGCCAGCAGCCAAGACCCTAGCGGGAGACCCACAGATACGCAGTATTTT. This encodes CASSQDPSGRPTDTQYF.

The chain recombines TRBV4-3 with TRBJ2-6; 9 bases map to TRBD1. Per germline, CDR1 LGHNA and CDR2 YSLEER. The V segment lost 4 bases and the J segment 0 bases; nucleotides outside the gene matches: 10. The CDR3 totals 19 residues. The chain's CDR3 is CASSPEDRGPLSGANVLTF. The CDR3 coding sequence is TGCGCCAGCAGCCCAGAGGACAGGGGCCCCCTCTCTGGGGCCAACGTCCTGACTTTC.

This clonotype has more than one count but fewer than ten. The chain joins TRBV20-1 to TRBJ2-7; no clear D gene. With 3 bases removed from V and 2 bases from J, the gap between germline ends came to 11 bases. CDR3 length: 13 amino acids. The germline CDR1 and CDR2 sequences are DFQATT and SNEGSKA (reference sequence). The CDR3 DNA sequence: TGCAGTGCTAGTCTTCCGCTAACCTACGAGCAGTACTTC. Protein product: CSASLPLTYEQYF.

The chain is built from TRBV6-5 and TRBJ2-7, with D possibly TRBD2 on 5 matching bases. The CDR3 extends over 14 amino acids. Germline lookup yields CDR1 MNHEY and CDR2 SVGAGI. Deletions cut 6 bases from V and 3 bases from J, with 15 bases between. CDR3 in DNA: TGTGCCAGCAGCACCCTTCCTACTAGCTACGAGCAGTACTTC. This translates into CASSTLPTSYEQYF.

In this sample, this clonotype turned up a few times. V usage is TRBV29-1 and J usage is TRBJ2-7; D remains unclear. CDR1 is SQVTM and CDR2 is ANQGSEA in the germline V gene. CDR3 size: 12 residues. Trimming shortened V by 4 bases and J by 2 bases, and 9 bases separated the two germline ends. The CDR3 loop reads CSVADGAYEQYF. The CDR3 coding sequence is TGCAGCGTTGCGGACGGCGCCTACGAGCAGTACTTC.

The chain links TRBV20-1 to TRBJ2-1; no clear D. Germline V gives CDR1 DFQATT, CDR2 SNEGSKA (reference sequence). The CDR3 is made up of 12 amino acids. V lost 2 bases, J lost 9 bases, and 11 bases lay in between. The CDR3 sequence is CSARIREGEQFF. DNA of the CDR3: TGCAGTGCTAGAATCCGTGAAGGTGAGCAGTTCTTC.